Below are 21 T cell receptor beta chains sequenced from a single sample in a study of shared clonotypes between healthy human individuals. CD45RO-negative, CCR7-positively selected cells formed the naive CD8 fraction, excluding terminally differentiated effector memory CD45RA+ cells. The data were produced by immunoSEQ multiplex PCR, yet TCRdb's version contains in-frame clones alone and is incomplete. The data show millions of clones, approximately 94% seen once. Input material: naive CD8+ T cells from PBMCs. The receptors derive from a young man in good health. Some clones in this sample may be carry-over from other donors' samples.

The CDR3 coding sequence is TGTGCCAGCAGTTTTCCAAGCAGTCCAGATACGCAGTATTTT. Its protein is CASSFPSSPDTQYF. The chain carries TRBV27 and TRBJ2-3; D ambiguous. V was trimmed by 3 bases and J by 4 bases, leaving 11 bases between them. The length of the CDR3 is 14 residues. Germline V gives CDR1 MNHEY, CDR2 SMNVEV (reference sequence).

The chain carries TRBV10-3 and TRBJ2-5; 7 nucleotides line up with TRBD1. This CDR3 is 13 amino acids long. J was trimmed by 4 bases and V by 10 bases; bases with no gene match: 9. Germline values: CDR1 ENHRY, CDR2 SYGVKD. This CDR3 reads CATGGDSRETQYF. CDR3 coding DNA: TGTGCCACCGGTGGGGACAGTCGAGAGACCCAGTACTTC.

The chain combines TRBV30 with TRBJ2-2; the D gene is possibly TRBD1 (6 bases). The CDR3 consists of 14 residues. Deletions cut 4 bases from V and 5 bases from J, with 14 bases between. CDR1 GTSNPN and CDR2 SVGIG come from the germline V gene (reference sequence). The CDR3 sequence is CAWKVRQGTGELFF. The DNA for the CDR3 is TGTGCCTGGAAAGTTAGGCAGGGGACCGGGGAGCTGTTTTTT.

The chain employs TRBV6-1 and TRBJ2-7, with 10 bases aligning to TRBD2. The CDR3 is 17 residues long. V shed 2 bases, J shed 0 bases, and the junction held 7 bases outside the gene matches. In germline, CDR1 is MNHNS, CDR2 SASEGT. The CDR3 is CASSEPLTSGVSYEQYF. DNA for the CDR3: TGTGCCAGCAGTGAACCCCTTACTAGCGGGGTCTCCTACGAGCAGTACTTC.

The rearrangement links TRBV27 to TRBJ2-7, with TRBD2 as a possible D gene (5 bases). The CDR3 totals 15 residues. V was clipped by 5 bases and J by 2 bases, with 16 bases between them. CDR1 and CDR2 from the germline V gene are MNHEY and SMNVEV (reference sequence). CDR3 nucleotide sequence: TGTGCCAGCAGTCCAGATCAGCGGAGTACCTACGAGCAGTACTTC. As protein: CASSPDQRSTYEQYF.

The gene calls are TRBV7-3 and TRBJ2-5; TRBD1 or TRBD2 may be the D gene (6 bases each). The CDR3 is 15 amino acids. Germline CDR1 is SGHTA and CDR2 is FQGTGA. V lost 5 bases to trimming and J lost 9 bases, with 22 bases between them. The CDR3 sequence is CASSLMGDWSGAQYF. CDR3 DNA: TGTGCCAGCAGCCTAATGGGGGACTGGTCAGGGGCCCAGTACTTC.

For this clone: Additional DNA sequences in this sample encode the identical CDR3. This chain uses TRBV9 with TRBJ2-7, with D possibly matching TRBD1 (6 bases). V was pared by 0 bases and J by 5 bases, with 12 bases between. The CDR3 has 14 amino acids. CDR1 and CDR2 from the germline V gene are SGDLS and YYNGEE. DNA of the CDR3: TGTGCCAGCAGCGTAGGGGTCAGGGGAAACGAGCAGTACTTC. It codes for CASSVGVRGNEQYF. Looking up the rest from reference TRBV9 and TRBJ2-7 gives the full variable domain: DSGVTQTPKHLITATGQRVTLRCSPRSGDLSVYWYQQSLDQGLQFLIQYYNGEERAKGNILERFSAQQFPDLHSELNLSSLELGDSALYFCASSVGVRGNEQYFGPGTRLTVT.

V and J are TRBV25-1 and TRBJ1-4; D perhaps matches TRBD1 (6 bases). CDR3 length: 14 residues. V was trimmed by 6 bases and J by 0 bases, leaving 8 bases between them. Germline CDR1 MGHDK, CDR2 SYGVNS. The CDR3 nucleotides read TGTGCCAGCAGCGGGACATCAACTAATGAAAAACTGTTTTTT. Its protein is CASSGTSTNEKLFF.

This clone was found once. V and J are TRBV28 and TRBJ2-2; D unresolved. The length of the CDR3 is 17 residues. From germline, CDR1 is MDHEN and CDR2 SYDVKM. Trimming cost V 6 bases and J 2 bases, with 19 bases left between them. In DNA, the CDR3 is TGTGCCAGCAGACCGCCCCAGAGAGGTCGTAACACCGGGGAGCTGTTTTTT. This codes for CASRPPQRGRNTGELFF.

The genes are TRBV15 and TRBJ2-5; the match to TRBD2 covers 8 bases. Germline CDR1 is LNHNV and CDR2 is YYDKDF (reference sequence). The CDR3 extends over 16 amino acids. V was clipped by 0 bases and J by 1 base; unmatched bases: 4. This CDR3 is CATSRDKTSGQETQYF. In DNA, the CDR3 is TGTGCCACCAGCAGAGATAAAACTAGCGGCCAAGAGACCCAGTACTTC.

The V call is TRBV9, the J call TRBJ1-2; 11 bases are shared with TRBD1. Trimming cost V 0 bases and J 1 base; bases outside gene matches: 5. This CDR3 is built from 17 residues. Germline-derived CDR1 and CDR2 are SGDLS and YYNGEE. DNA of the CDR3: TGTGCCAGCAGCGTAGCAGGACAGGGGGCAGATAACTATGGCTACACCTTC. Protein: CASSVAGQGADNYGYTF.

The chain has TRBV6-5 and TRBJ2-1, with a weak D call TRBD2 (5 bases). Germline loops: CDR1 MNHEY, CDR2 SVGAGI. V dropped 0 bases and J dropped 10 bases, with 10 bases sitting between them. The length of the CDR3 is 13 residues. The CDR3 DNA reads TGTGCCAGCAGTTACTCGATCCGGGAAGAGCAGTTCTTC. Amino acids: CASSYSIREEQFF.

The chain couples TRBV7-3 to TRBJ2-7; the D gene is possibly TRBD1 (6 bases). CDR1 is SGHTA, CDR2 FQGTGA, per germline. Trimming cost V 0 bases and J 4 bases, with 13 bases left between them. This CDR3 is 15 amino acids long. The CDR3 spells CASSLTSTGQYEQYF. The CDR3 DNA sequence: TGTGCCAGCAGCTTAACCTCAACAGGGCAGTACGAGCAGTACTTC.

In its sample, this clone was seen a few times. The chain has TRBV27 and TRBJ1-2; D perhaps matches TRBD1 (5 bases). The CDR3 spans 13 residues. V was cut by 6 bases and J by 7 bases, with 15 bases left in between. The germline gives CDR1 MNHEY, CDR2 SMNVEV (reference sequence). The CDR3 here is CASRGRAGGGYTF. CDR3 nucleotide sequence: TGTGCCAGCAGGGGAAGGGCGGGGGGTGGCTACACCTTC.

The chain carries TRBV7-6 and TRBJ2-2; D might be TRBD2 (6 bases). Germline V lookup: CDR1 SGHVS, CDR2 FNYEAQ. The CDR3 covers 16 residues. V was pared by 1 base and J by 5 bases, with 14 bases between. The CDR3 loop reads CASSLVRAGPTGELFF. The CDR3 DNA sequence: TGTGCCAGCAGCTTAGTACGCGCGGGACCTACCGGGGAGCTGTTTTTT.

The chain uses TRBV27 and TRBJ2-7; 10 nucleotides agree with TRBD2. Germline V gene sequence: CDR1 MNHEY, CDR2 SMNVEV (reference sequence). With V trimmed by 5 bases and J by 8 bases, 12 bases remained unmatched. The CDR3 consists of 15 residues. CDR3 DNA: TGTGCCAGCAGTCCCCCCAGCGGGAGGGCCGTAAAGCAGTACTTC. As protein: CASSPPSGRAVKQYF.

This chain connects TRBV7-9 to TRBJ2-7; possibly TRBD2 for D (6 bases). Germline CDR1 SEHNR, CDR2 FQNEAQ (reference sequence). The CDR3 runs to 15 residues. Trimming cost V 5 bases and J 3 bases, with 17 bases left between them. DNA of the CDR3: TGTGCCAGCAGCCCATTGGAGGGCCCGCGCTACGAGCAGTACTTC. This sequence encodes CASSPLEGPRYEQYF.

This sequence joins TRBV27 and TRBJ2-3; D uncertain. V was trimmed by 4 bases and J by 0 bases, leaving 11 bases between them. CDR1 and CDR2 from the germline V gene are MNHEY and SMNVEV (reference sequence). The length of the CDR3 is 15 residues. CDR3 amino acids: CASSSGRSSTDTQYF. The CDR3 DNA sequence: TGTGCCAGCAGTTCCGGCAGGTCTAGCACAGATACGCAGTATTTT.

The chain has TRBV10-3 and TRBJ2-2; 7 bases are shared with TRBD2. CDR3 size: 16 residues. Trimming at V came to 10 bases and at J to 2 bases, leaving 13 bases not matched to a gene. Per germline, CDR1 ENHRY and CDR2 SYGVKD. The CDR3 loop reads CATRATLAVNTGELFF. Written as DNA, the CDR3 is TGTGCCACCCGGGCAACGCTAGCGGTTAACACCGGGGAGCTGTTTTTT.

V usage is TRBV7-9 and J usage is TRBJ2-7; 9 nucleotides line up with TRBD2. CDR3 length: 16 amino acids. Unmatched junction bases numbered 11, after V lost 5 bases and J lost 3 bases. Looked up from germline, CDR1 is SEHNR and CDR2 is FQNEAQ (reference sequence). The CDR3 DNA sequence: TGTGCCAGCAGCACCAGGCGGGAGGGCCTTTACTACGAGCAGTACTTC. It codes for CASSTRREGLYYEQYF.

V usage is TRBV5-6 and J usage is TRBJ2-1, with 8 bases that match TRBD2. The CDR3 sequence is 16 residues long. V trimming: 4 bases; J trimming: 0 bases; junction bases outside the gene matches: 6. Looked up from germline, CDR1 is SGHDT and CDR2 is YYEEEE. CDR3 nucleotide sequence: TGTGCCAGCAGCCCGGATAGCGGGATCTCCTACAATGAGCAGTTCTTC. Translating it yields CASSPDSGISYNEQFF.